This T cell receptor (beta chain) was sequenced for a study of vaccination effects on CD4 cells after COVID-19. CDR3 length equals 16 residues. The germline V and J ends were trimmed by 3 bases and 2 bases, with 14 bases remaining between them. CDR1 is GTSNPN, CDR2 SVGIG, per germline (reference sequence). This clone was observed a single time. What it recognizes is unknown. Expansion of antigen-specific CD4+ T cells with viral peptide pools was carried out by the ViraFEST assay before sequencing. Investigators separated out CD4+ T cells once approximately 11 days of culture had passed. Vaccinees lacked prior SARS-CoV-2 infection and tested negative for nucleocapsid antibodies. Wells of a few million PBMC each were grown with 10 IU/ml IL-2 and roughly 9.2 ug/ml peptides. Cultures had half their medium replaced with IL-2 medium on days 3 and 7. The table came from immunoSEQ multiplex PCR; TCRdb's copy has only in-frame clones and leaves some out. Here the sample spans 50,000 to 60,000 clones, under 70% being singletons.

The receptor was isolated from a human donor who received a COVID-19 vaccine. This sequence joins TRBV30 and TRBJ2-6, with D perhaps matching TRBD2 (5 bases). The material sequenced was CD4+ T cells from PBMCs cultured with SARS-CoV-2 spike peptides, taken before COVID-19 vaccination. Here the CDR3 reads CAWSQLWEPGANVLTF. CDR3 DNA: TGTGCCTGGAGCCAACTTTGGGAGCCTGGGGCCAACGTCCTGACTTTC.